The 27 T cell receptor beta chains listed next were all sequenced from one sample in a study of cytomegalovirus exposure and HLA in healthy donors. PCR was performed using 60 Vbeta and 13 Jbeta primers. Sequencing was performed with immunoSEQ multiplex PCR; in TCRdb, only in-frame clones are kept and a portion is missing. The sample records 200,000 to 250,000 clones, around 73% being singletons. The sequenced sample was PBMCs. These receptors were collected from a male donor in good health and CMV-seronegative.

The chain uses TRBV7-9 and TRBJ2-3; 8 positions match TRBD1. The length of the CDR3 is 16 residues. Germline trimming cut 4 bases from V and 2 bases from J; bases unmatched to any gene: 8. Germline CDR1 is SEHNR and CDR2 is FQNEAQ (reference sequence). The CDR3 DNA follows: TGTGCCAGCAGCTCCTCGGACAGGGCAAACACAGATACGCAGTATTTT. Protein: CASSSSDRANTDTQYF.

This clone came up once. V and J are TRBV28 and TRBJ2-4; TRBD1 might be the D (5 bases). Between the trimmed V and J ends, which lost 7 bases and 0 bases, there was a span of 13 bases. The CDR3 totals 15 residues. Germline-derived CDR1 and CDR2 are MDHEN and SYDVKM. In nucleotides, the CDR3 is TGTGCCAGCACTGCGAAGGGGCTAGCCAAAAACATTCAGTACTTC. Encoded protein: CASTAKGLAKNIQYF.

The chain links TRBV6-1 to TRBJ1-5; TRBD1 agrees at 10 bases. This CDR3 is 14 amino acids long. The ends lost 4 bases at V and 5 bases at J; junction bases unmatched: 2. The germline V gene encodes CDR1 MNHNS and CDR2 SASEGT. The CDR3 DNA is TGTGCCAGCAGTGCCGGGACAGGGGATCAGCCCCAGCATTTT. Translating it yields CASSAGTGDQPQHF.

The V and J genes are TRBV7-9 and TRBJ2-1; 8 bases are a match to TRBD1. The CDR3 runs 15 residues. Germline CDR1 and CDR2: SEHNR and FQNEAQ (reference sequence). V shed 0 bases, J shed 5 bases, and the junction held 3 bases outside the gene matches. CDR3 protein: CASSLAQGVDNEQFF. DNA of the CDR3: TGTGCCAGCAGCTTAGCACAGGGGGTGGACAATGAGCAGTTCTTC.

CDR3 coding DNA: TGCGCCAGCAGCCACCCCCAGGCGGGAGGGAACAATGAGCAGTTCTTC. Amino acid sequence: CASSHPQAGGNNEQFF. The rearrangement links TRBV4-1 to TRBJ2-1; 9 bases line up with TRBD2. The junction had 8 bases not matched to a gene; V was cut back by 3 bases and J by 5 bases. This CDR3 has 16 amino acids. In germline, CDR1 is MGHRA, CDR2 YSYEKL.

As for this clone: One end of the junction varies from germline; a read error may be responsible. The CDR3 region has the DNA TGTTCCAGCAGCCTCTTCGCGGGACAGGGGAATGAAAAACTGTTTTTT. Translation gives CSSSLFAGQGNEKLFF. V and J are TRBV7-9 and TRBJ1-4; 10 bases are shared with TRBD1. Germline CDR1 reads SEHNR; CDR2 reads FQNEAQ (reference sequence). CDR3 length: 16 amino acids.

V gene TRBV2 combines with J gene TRBJ1-2; TRBD1 matches at 9 bases. The J segment lost 8 bases and the V segment lost 4 bases, leaving 2 bases of the junction unmatched. Germline lookup yields CDR1 SNHLY and CDR2 FYNNEI. The CDR3 is made up of 12 amino acids. The CDR3 DNA reads as TGTGCCAGCAGTGCGACAGGGGGAGGCTACACCTTC. It yields the protein CASSATGGGYTF.

In its sample, this clone was seen once. V and J are TRBV27 and TRBJ2-7, with D perhaps TRBD1 (6 bases). The CDR3 runs 15 residues. Germline CDR1 and CDR2: MNHEY and SMNVEV (reference sequence). Trimming took 3 bases from V and 2 from J, leaving 14 bases between them. The CDR3 DNA sequence: TGTGCCAGCAGTTTGGAACAGGGCCCCGCCTACGAGCAGTACTTC. Its protein product is CASSLEQGPAYEQYF.

The chain combines TRBV7-8 with TRBJ1-4, with D possibly being TRBD1 (5 bases). V was clipped by 1 base and J by 8 bases, with 8 bases between them. Germline V gene data show CDR1 as SGHVS and CDR2 as FQNEAQ. This CDR3 region has 13 residues. The CDR3 loop is CASSLVGVEKLFF. Written as DNA, the CDR3 is TGTGCCAGCAGCTTAGTAGGGGTAGAAAAACTGTTTTTT.

This rearrangement joins TRBV30 to TRBJ2-2, with TRBD2 matching 14 bases. This CDR3 is built from 16 residues. The V and J ends lost 3 bases and 6 bases, in that order; junction bases with no gene match: 6. Germline V lookup: CDR1 GTSNPN, CDR2 SVGIG (reference sequence). The CDR3 spells CAWRTSGRGVSGELFF. The CDR3 DNA sequence: TGTGCCTGGAGGACTAGCGGGAGGGGAGTTTCCGGGGAGCTGTTTTTT. Supplemented by reference TRBV30 and TRBJ2-2, the full variable domain reads SQTIHQWPATLVQPVGSPLSLECTVEGTSNPNLYWYRQAAGRGLQLLFYSVGIGQISSEVPQNLSASRPQDRQFILSSKKLLLSDSGFYLCAWRTSGRGVSGELFFGEGSRLTVL.

This CDR3 is CASSDAAAGGAETQYF. The CDR3 DNA follows: TGCGCCAGCAGTGACGCGGCGGCAGGGGGCGCAGAGACCCAGTACTTC. J is TRBJ2-5 and V is TRBV10-1; TRBD1 aligns across 8 bases. The ends lost 3 bases at V and 4 bases at J; junction bases unmatched: 10. The CDR3 is 16 amino acids. CDR1 is WNHNN and CDR2 is SYGVQD in the germline V gene (reference sequence).

CDR3 bases: TGTGCCAGCAGCTCCTTTGAGGGTATTCAGCCCCAGCATTTT. This translates into CASSSFEGIQPQHF. The V gene is TRBV9, the J gene TRBJ1-5; D not resolved. The CDR3 extends over 14 amino acids. V was pared by 4 bases and J by 6 bases, with 14 bases between. CDR1 is SGDLS and CDR2 is YYNGEE in the germline V gene.

This chain joins TRBV2 and TRBJ1-2; D may be TRBD1 (5 bases). CDR3 length: 15 amino acids. Looked up from germline, CDR1 is SNHLY and CDR2 is FYNNEI. V lost 4 bases, J lost 0 bases, and 12 bases lay in between. The CDR3 sequence is CASSVEAGPNYGYTF. Written as DNA, the CDR3 is TGTGCCAGCAGTGTTGAGGCAGGGCCTAACTATGGCTACACCTTC.

The chain has TRBV7-9 and TRBJ2-5, with no clear D. The CDR3 spans 16 residues. CDR1 is SEHNR, CDR2 FQNEAQ, per germline (reference sequence). Trimming removed 5 bases from V and 0 bases from J, with 16 bases in between. CDR3 nucleotides: TGTGCCAGCAGCCAAAGGAACGTCAGGAACCAAGAGACCCAGTACTTC. As protein: CASSQRNVRNQETQYF.

J is TRBJ2-1 and V is TRBV19; tentatively, D is TRBD2 (6 bases). Looked up from germline, CDR1 is LNHDA and CDR2 is SQIVND (reference sequence). The CDR3 spans 16 residues. Trimming left V 3 bases short and J 1 base short, with 13 bases between. CDR3 sequence reads: CASSMATSSSYNEQFF. CDR3 coding DNA: TGTGCCAGTAGTATGGCCACTAGCAGTTCCTACAATGAGCAGTTCTTC.

This sequence joins TRBV12-5 and TRBJ1-4, with 8 bases aligning to TRBD1. Germline V gene data show CDR1 as LGHNT and CDR2 as FRNRAP. This CDR3 comprises 15 residues. With V trimmed by 4 bases and J by 5 bases, 6 bases remained unmatched. CDR3: CASGSYRGLNEKLFF. The CDR3 DNA reads as TGTGCTAGTGGTTCATACAGGGGGTTGAATGAAAAACTGTTTTTT.

The J gene is TRBJ1-2, the V gene TRBV6-5, with no clear D. Germline CDR1 is MNHEY and CDR2 is SVGAGI. This CDR3 has 15 amino acids. Trimming cost V 0 bases and J 4 bases, with 12 bases left between them. CDR3 DNA sequence: TGTGCCAGCAGTTACTCGCATGGAGGGCCCTATGGCTACACCTTC. Protein product: CASSYSHGGPYGYTF.

The table lists this clone with a few counts. The CDR3 coding sequence is TGTGCCAGCAGCCGAGGAAATGGTAATGAAAAACTGTTTTTT. Its translation is CASSRGNGNEKLFF. This chain links TRBV9 with TRBJ1-4; the D is unclear. Germline CDR1 SGDLS, CDR2 YYNGEE. The CDR3 consists of 14 residues. The ends were cut back, 4 bases at V and 4 bases at J, with 11 bases in the middle.

The CDR3 loop reads CAGAGGLTYEQYF. As DNA, the CDR3 is TGTGCCGGGGCGGGGGGCTTAACCTACGAGCAGTACTTC. The chain employs TRBV6-6 and TRBJ2-7; 8 nucleotides line up with TRBD2. CDR3 length: 13 amino acids. The J segment lost 2 bases and the V segment lost 11 bases, leaving 8 bases of the junction unmatched. Per germline, CDR1 MNHNY and CDR2 SVGAGI (reference sequence).

The V gene is TRBV5-1, the J gene TRBJ1-1, with D hard to call. V was clipped by 5 bases and J by 3 bases, with 17 bases between them. The germline gives CDR1 SGHRS, CDR2 YFSETQ. This CDR3 has 15 residues. CDR3: CASSLFTNGDTEAFF. The CDR3 DNA is TGCGCCAGCAGTCTTTTCACGAACGGGGACACTGAAGCTTTCTTT. The whole variable domain, filled in from reference TRBV5-1 and TRBJ1-1, reads KAGVTQTPRYLIKTRGQQVTLSCSPISGHRSVSWYQQTPGQGLQFLFEYFSETQRNKGNFPGRFSGRQFSNSRSEMNVSTLELGDSALYLCASSLFTNGDTEAFFGQGTRLTVV.

The rearrangement uses TRBV28 and TRBJ1-1; 7 bases line up with TRBD1. V gave up 3 bases and J gave up 2 bases; unmatched junction bases: 9. The CDR3 spans 16 residues. Germline CDR1 and CDR2: MDHEN and SYDVKM. CDR3 in amino acids: CASSFPHEGGNTEAFF. CDR3 nucleotide sequence: TGTGCCAGCAGTTTCCCCCATGAAGGGGGCAACACTGAAGCTTTCTTT.

V and J are TRBV5-1 and TRBJ2-5; 7 bases fit TRBD1. The DNA matches TRBJ2-7 better at its end, which makes the J call doubtful. The CDR3 consists of 14 residues. Germline V gene data show CDR1 as SGHRS and CDR2 as YFSETQ. In DNA form, the CDR3 reads TGCGCCAGCAGCTTAGACAGGGACCCCTACGAGCAGTACTTC. This translates into CASSLDRDPYEQYF.

The V and J genes are TRBV19 and TRBJ2-2; maybe TRBD1 (5 bases). The CDR3 loop spans 14 amino acids. The germline V gene has CDR1 LNHDA and CDR2 SQIVND (reference sequence). The ends were cut back, 7 bases at V and 0 bases at J, with 9 bases in the middle. CDR3 DNA: TGTGCCAGTAAGGGGATTTCGAACACCGGGGAGCTGTTTTTT. Its protein product is CASKGISNTGELFF. Drawing the rest from reference TRBV19 and TRBJ2-2, the complete variable domain is DGGITQSPKYLFRKEGQNVTLSCEQNLNHDAMYWYRQDPGQGLRLIYYSQIVNDFQKGDIAEGYSVSREKKESFPLTVTSAQKNPTAFYLCASKGISNTGELFFGEGSRLTVL.

V usage is TRBV7-9 and J usage is TRBJ2-3, with 11 bases that match TRBD2. The CDR3 loop spans 15 amino acids. The germline CDR1 and CDR2 sequences are SEHNR and FQNEAQ (reference sequence). V lost 5 bases, J lost 3 bases, and 4 bases stayed unmatched. This CDR3 reads CASSALAGGTDTQYF. DNA of the CDR3: TGTGCCAGCAGCGCCCTAGCGGGAGGAACAGATACGCAGTATTTT.

The chain couples TRBV9 to TRBJ2-3; possible D gene TRBD2, 6 bases. CDR1 is SGDLS and CDR2 is YYNGEE in the germline V gene. The CDR3 consists of 14 residues. The V gene lost 1 base and the J gene lost 6 bases, with 12 bases spanning the gap. CDR3 sequence reads: CASSVRTIGDTQYF. The CDR3 DNA is TGTGCCAGCAGCGTACGGACTATAGGGGATACGCAGTATTTT. Variable domain in full (rest from reference TRBV9 and TRBJ2-3): DSGVTQTPKHLITATGQRVTLRCSPRSGDLSVYWYQQSLDQGLQFLIQYYNGEERAKGNILERFSAQQFPDLHSELNLSSLELGDSALYFCASSVRTIGDTQYFGPGTRLTVL.

This clone appeared once. The V call is TRBV7-6, the J call TRBJ1-1; D call uncertain. The CDR3 contains 16 residues. CDR1 and CDR2 (germline): SGHVS, FNYEAQ. V was cut by 1 base and J by 0 bases, with 12 bases left in between. The CDR3 protein is CASSLGSGILNTEAFF. CDR3 bases: TGTGCCAGCAGCTTAGGCTCTGGCATCTTGAACACTGAAGCTTTCTTT.

This clone occurred once. The V gene is TRBV9, the J gene TRBJ2-2; D gene uncertain. This CDR3 spans 13 amino acids. CDR1 is SGDLS, CDR2 YYNGEE, per germline. Trimming removed 3 bases at V and 7 bases at J, with 10 bases between. The CDR3 is CASSAPLYGELFF. CDR3 bases: TGTGCCAGCAGCGCCCCTCTTTACGGGGAGCTGTTTTTT.